This T cell receptor (beta chain) was obtained from a study of T cells after posttransplantation cyclophosphamide. Study-wide findings and caveats: Blood and skin or GI T cell repertoires showed limited TRB overlap. TRB clonality was highly associated with recipient CMV seropositivity and reactivation. Donor CD8+ memory clones often dominated recipient blood repertoires at later times.

TCRdb's copy holds only in-frame clones and misses some; the assay was immunoSEQ multiplex PCR. The table lists about 39,000 clones, with no singletons. This CDR3 has 14 residues. The trim removed 3 bases at V and 5 bases at J, leaving 5 bases unmatched. Looked up from germline, CDR1 is WNHNN and CDR2 is SYGVQD (reference sequence). There are many counts of this clone. The antigen is unknown. This sequence was found in a woman between 45 and 65 years old in good health and a related stem cell transplant donor. The J gene is TRBJ1-1, the V gene TRBV10-1, with TRBD1 identical over 8 bases. The specimen was PBMCs. The CDR3 coding sequence is TGCGCCAGCAGTGAATCAGGGGGCGAAACTGAAGCTTTCTTT. It is translated as CASSESGGETEAFF.